This T cell receptor beta chain emerged from a study of OX40 agonist ivuxolimab in advanced cancers. Turning to the study itself: Ivuxolimab, an antibody that agonizes OX40 (CD134), was administered to the patients. Partial responses occurred in three patients (one hepatocellular carcinoma, two cutaneous melanoma). Every 2 weeks, patients got intravenous ivuxolimab at one of six dose levels (0.01-10 mg/kg).

On this clone itself: Its target is not known.

Broader study findings: On average, CD8+ T cells had more expanded clones than CD4+.

Sequencing was performed with immunoSEQ multiplex PCR; in TCRdb, only in-frame clones are kept and a portion is missing. The table shows approximately 99,000 clones, with about 96% occurring only once. This specimen consisted of CD4+ or CD8+ T cells sorted from blood, obtained in a trial of the OX40 agonist ivuxolimab. The sequence came from an adult with an advanced solid tumor such as melanoma, head and neck, liver or kidney cancer.

In DNA form, the CDR3 reads TGTGCCAGCAGTTTCCGACAGGGGGGGAAACAAGAGACCCAGTACTTC. This encodes CASSFRQGGKQETQYF. The chain combines TRBV28 with TRBJ2-5; 9 nucleotides line up with TRBD1. Per germline, CDR1 MDHEN and CDR2 SYDVKM. The CDR3 spans 16 residues. V gave up 3 bases and J gave up 2 bases; unmatched junction bases: 7. Looking up the rest from reference TRBV28 and TRBJ2-5 gives the full variable domain: DVKVTQSSRYLVKRTGEKVFLECVQDMDHENMFWYRQDPGLGLRLIYFSYDVKMKEKGDIPEGYSVSREKKERFSLILESASTNQTSMYLCASSFRQGGKQETQYFGPGTRLLVL.